One sample yielded the 27 T cell receptor beta chains listed below, sequenced in a study of T cell responses to AZD1222 COVID-19 vaccine. Sequencing was performed with immunoSEQ multiplex PCR; in TCRdb, only in-frame clones are kept and a portion is missing. The repertoire consists of about 110,000 clones, with about 86% occurring once and the leading ten covering 2.5% to 4%. The sample consisted of peripheral blood, taken on day 0 of AZD1222 vaccination. These receptors were taken from an adult in good health.

V and J are TRBV19 and TRBJ2-3, with 8 bases identical to TRBD2. Looked up from germline, CDR1 is LNHDA and CDR2 is SQIVND (reference sequence). After removal of 8 bases from V and 1 base from J, the junction contained 8 bases not matched to a gene. The CDR3 length is 15 residues. CDR3 nucleotide sequence: TGTGCCAGTCGGGCTTTCGGGGGGGGCACAGATACGCAGTATTTT. This sequence encodes CASRAFGGGTDTQYF.

V is TRBV6-5 and J is TRBJ1-2, with D maybe TRBD1 (5 bases). The CDR3 contains 15 residues. The V end lost 0 bases, the J end lost 7 bases, and 15 bases lay between the germline ends. Germline-derived CDR1 and CDR2 are MNHEY and SVGAGI. The CDR3 coding sequence is TGTGCCAGCAGTTACTCGAGATGGGGCTCTGCTGGCTACACCTTC. Protein product: CASSYSRWGSAGYTF.

V gene TRBV5-4 combines with J gene TRBJ2-1; no clear D gene. The CDR3 loop spans 11 amino acids. Germline V gene lookup returns CDR1 SGHNT and CDR2 YYREEE (reference sequence). Trimming stripped 0 bases from V and 8 bases from J, with 3 bases between. The DNA of the CDR3 is TGTGCCAGCAGCTTGGGGCATGAGCAGTTCTTC. This codes for CASSLGHEQFF.

The genes are TRBV7-2 and TRBJ1-2, with D perhaps matching TRBD1 (5 bases). The germline CDR1 and CDR2 sequences are SGHTA and FQGNSA. The length of the CDR3 is 14 residues. V was cut by 5 bases and J by 7 bases, with 17 bases left in between. The CDR3: CASSPMGVGGGYTF. The CDR3 DNA sequence: TGTGCCAGCAGCCCTATGGGGGTTGGGGGTGGCTACACCTTC.

This clone is labeled medium-sized. CDR3 in DNA: TGCGCCAGCCGAGCCAAGATATCTGCGGTCTCCTATAATTCACCCCTCCACTTT. Its translation is CASRAKISAVSYNSPLHF. The rearrangement links TRBV4-1 to TRBJ1-6; unclear D gene. V shed 8 bases and J shed 0 bases, with 20 bases lying between them. CDR3 length equals 18 residues. The germline CDR1 and CDR2 sequences are MGHRA and YSYEKL.

Note on this clone: Other DNA sequences in this specimen translate into the identical CDR3. The chain links TRBV27 to TRBJ1-3, with D tentatively TRBD1 (5 bases). Germline assignment: CDR1 MNHEY and CDR2 SMNVEV (reference sequence). Deletions cut 3 bases from V and 4 bases from J, with 10 bases between. There are 14 residues in the CDR3. This CDR3 is CASSLGVSGNTIYF. In nucleotides, the CDR3 is TGTGCCAGCAGTTTGGGGGTTTCAGGAAACACCATATATTTT.

The chain recombines TRBV11-2 with TRBJ2-7; 12 bases map to TRBD1. V shed 2 bases, J shed 4 bases, and the junction held 6 bases outside the gene matches. Germline V gene sequence: CDR1 SGHAT, CDR2 FQNNGV. The CDR3 extends over 16 amino acids. CDR3 bases: TGTGCCAGCAGCTTACTCCGGGACAGGGGGCCGTACGAGCAGTACTTC. This codes for CASSLLRDRGPYEQYF.

V is TRBV7-3 and J is TRBJ2-3; 9 nucleotides agree with TRBD2. This CDR3 spans 17 amino acids. CDR1 SGHTA and CDR2 FQGTGA come from the germline V gene. V lost 2 bases, J lost 5 bases, and 11 bases stayed unmatched. CDR3 protein: CASSLSGSGGREDTQYF. Here the CDR3 DNA reads TGTGCCAGCAGCTTATCTGGTAGCGGGGGCCGGGAAGATACGCAGTATTTT.

Here the CDR3 reads CASSPVFGGGGRTDTQYF. In nucleotides, the CDR3 is TGTGCCAGCAGCCCCGTTTTCGGAGGGGGGGGTCGCACAGATACGCAGTATTTT. This chain links TRBV7-9 with TRBJ2-3, with D possibly matching TRBD2 (7 bases). The CDR3 loop spans 18 amino acids. Trimming took 5 bases from V and 1 from J, leaving 22 bases between them. The germline V gene has CDR1 SEHNR and CDR2 FQNEAQ (reference sequence).

The genes are TRBV3-1 (or the pseudogene TRBV3-2) and TRBJ1-4; 7 nucleotides line up with TRBD1. The junction had 7 bases not matched to a gene; V was cut back by 1 base and J by 8 bases. The CDR3 spans 15 residues. Germline V gives CDR1 LGHDT, CDR2 YNNKEL (reference sequence). Here the CDR3 DNA reads TGTGCCAGCAGCCAAGTAACAGGGGTTGGGGAAAAACTGTTTTTT. It translates to CASSQVTGVGEKLFF.

The rearrangement joins TRBV4-2 to TRBJ2-5; D unclear. V lost 1 base, J lost 4 bases, and 7 bases lay in between. The CDR3 is 13 amino acids. Germline CDR1 reads LGHNA; CDR2 reads YNFKEQ. CDR3 residues: CASSQVGGETQYF. The CDR3 bases are TGTGCCAGCAGCCAAGTTGGTGGAGAGACCCAGTACTTC.

The chain uses TRBV3-1 (or the pseudogene TRBV3-2) and TRBJ2-1; TRBD2 agrees at 8 bases. The V gene end was trimmed by 4 bases and the J gene end by 6 bases; junction bases not matched to a gene: 8. Germline V gene lookup returns CDR1 LGHDT and CDR2 YNNKEL (reference sequence). CDR3 length equals 15 residues. Here the CDR3 reads CASSPRGGDGNEQFF. The CDR3 nucleotides read TGTGCCAGCAGCCCCCGGGGGGGGGATGGCAATGAGCAGTTCTTC.

V usage is TRBV6-5 and J usage is TRBJ2-1; 8 positions match TRBD2. Unmatched junction bases numbered 8, after V lost 6 bases and J lost 7 bases. The germline CDR1 and CDR2 sequences are MNHEY and SVGAGI. The CDR3 has 14 amino acids. The CDR3 here is CASSPGTRGNEQFF. CDR3 in DNA: TGTGCCAGCAGCCCGGGGACTAGAGGGAATGAGCAGTTCTTC.

This sequence joins TRBV3-1 (or the pseudogene TRBV3-2) and TRBJ1-1; the match to TRBD1 covers 7 bases. Germline CDR1 and CDR2: LGHDT and YNNKEL (reference sequence). The CDR3 is made up of 13 amino acids. J gave up 3 bases and V 7 bases, and 5 bases lay outside the gene matches. The CDR3 bases are TGTGCCAGCAAAGGACAGGCAGACACTGAAGCTTTCTTT. This gives the protein CASKGQADTEAFF.

The genes are TRBV11-2 and TRBJ2-3; TRBD2 matches at 8 bases. The junction had 23 bases not matched to a gene; V was cut back by 11 bases and J by 1 base. CDR1 and CDR2 from the germline V gene are SGHAT and FQNNGV. The CDR3 covers 19 residues. CDR3 bases: TGTGCCTTAATGGGCCAGAGAGGGCGGTACGGGGGGGGCACAGATACGCAGTATTTT. Translation gives CALMGQRGRYGGGTDTQYF.

V is TRBV7-3 and J is TRBJ2-1, with 8 bases fitting TRBD1. The CDR3 has 16 residues. The germline CDR1 and CDR2 sequences are SGHTA and FQGTGA. The V segment lost 1 base and the J segment 3 bases; nucleotides outside the gene matches: 5. The DNA for the CDR3 is TGTGCCAGCAGCTTAAAGGGACAGGATGTCTACAATGAGCAGTTCTTC. Translation gives CASSLKGQDVYNEQFF.

This sequence joins TRBV19 and TRBJ1-1; a weak D match, TRBD1 (6 bases). Deletions cut 7 bases from V and 8 bases from J, with 17 bases between. This CDR3 spans 13 amino acids. In germline, CDR1 is LNHDA, CDR2 SQIVND (reference sequence). The CDR3 region has the DNA TGTGCCAGTACTATGGGTGGACAGAACGAAGCTTTCTTT. Its protein product is CASTMGGQNEAFF. The full variable domain, its missing parts supplied by reference TRBV19 and TRBJ1-1, is DGGITQSPKYLFRKEGQNVTLSCEQNLNHDAMYWYRQDPGQGLRLIYYSQIVNDFQKGDIAEGYSVSREKKESFPLTVTSAQKNPTAFYLCASTMGGQNEAFFGQGTRLTVV.

The genes are TRBV7-9 and TRBJ1-4; a possible D gene is TRBD1 (6 bases). In germline, CDR1 is SEHNR, CDR2 FQNEAQ (reference sequence). V was shortened by 7 bases and J by 1 base, with 7 bases between the two germline ends. This CDR3 spans 13 amino acids. The CDR3 DNA sequence: TGTGCCAGCAAACAGGGAACTAATGAAAAACTGTTTTTT. Amino acid sequence: CASKQGTNEKLFF.

The rearrangement uses TRBV7-9 and TRBJ2-1; TRBD1 is a possible D gene (6 bases). Germline V CDR1 and CDR2: SEHNR, FQNEAQ (reference sequence). The CDR3 extends over 14 amino acids. Trimming removed 1 base from V and 7 bases from J, with 11 bases in between. Written as DNA, the CDR3 is TGTGCCAGCAGCTTAGGATACAGGGAAAATGAGCAGTTCTTC. It is translated as CASSLGYRENEQFF.

The chain uses TRBV4-2 and TRBJ2-7; 7 nucleotides line up with TRBD1. Germline V gives CDR1 LGHNA, CDR2 YNFKEQ. The ends lost 0 bases at V and 7 bases at J; junction bases unmatched: 12. This CDR3 has 16 amino acids. The CDR3 sequence is CASSQDFDGTVLEQYF. CDR3 bases: TGTGCCAGCAGCCAAGATTTCGACGGGACAGTCTTGGAGCAGTACTTC.

The chain uses TRBV7-8 and TRBJ1-3; D not resolved. This CDR3 has 15 amino acids. CDR1 and CDR2 (germline): SGHVS, FQNEAQ. Trimming removed 1 base at V and 0 bases at J, with 7 bases between. This chain's CDR3 is CASSLVADSGNTIYF. CDR3 nucleotides: TGTGCCAGCAGCTTAGTGGCCGACTCTGGAAACACCATATATTTT.

CDR3 sequence reads: CASSATYNSPLHF. In DNA, the CDR3 is TGTGCCAGCAGCGCCACCTATAATTCACCCCTCCACTTT. The chain combines TRBV5-4 with TRBJ1-6; D remains ambiguous. V lost 4 bases, J lost 2 bases, and 4 bases lay in between. Germline lookup yields CDR1 SGHNT and CDR2 YYREEE (reference sequence). This CDR3 is 13 amino acids long.

This clone has more than one count but fewer than ten. This chain uses TRBV7-9 with TRBJ2-1, with D perhaps TRBD2 (8 bases). The CDR3 has 17 amino acids. Trimming took 5 bases from V and 3 from J, leaving 20 bases between them. Germline CDR1 and CDR2: SEHNR and FQNEAQ (reference sequence). The chain's CDR3 is CASSGRREGQLYNEQFF. CDR3 coding DNA: TGTGCCAGCAGCGGCCGCCGGGAGGGACAGCTCTACAATGAGCAGTTCTTC.

This clone has a single count. This sequence joins TRBV5-1 and TRBJ1-5; maybe TRBD1 (5 bases). The CDR3 is made up of 15 amino acids. CDR1 and CDR2 from the germline V gene are SGHRS and YFSETQ. V was trimmed by 0 bases and J by 3 bases, leaving 10 bases between them. The CDR3 loop is CASSLEGSDNQPQHF. CDR3 bases: TGCGCCAGCAGCTTGGAGGGGTCCGACAATCAGCCCCAGCATTTT.

The rearrangement uses TRBV5-1 and TRBJ2-7, with D uncertain. The ends were cut back, 3 bases at V and 2 bases at J, with 12 bases in the middle. Per germline, CDR1 SGHRS and CDR2 YFSETQ. The CDR3 sequence is 14 residues long. CDR3 loop: CASSSATFPYEQYF. DNA of the CDR3: TGCGCCAGCAGCTCGGCGACATTCCCCTACGAGCAGTACTTC. The full variable domain, with the rest looked up from reference TRBV5-1 and TRBJ2-7, is KAGVTQTPRYLIKTRGQQVTLSCSPISGHRSVSWYQQTPGQGLQFLFEYFSETQRNKGNFPGRFSGRQFSNSRSEMNVSTLELGDSALYLCASSSATFPYEQYFGPGTRLTVT.

V is TRBV19 and J is TRBJ1-1; perhaps TRBD1 as D (6 bases). This CDR3 contains 14 residues. CDR1 is LNHDA, CDR2 SQIVND, per germline (reference sequence). V was pared by 0 bases and J by 10 bases, with 15 bases between. DNA of the CDR3: TGTGCCAGTAGTATAGATTGGTCCACAGGGACAGCTTTCTTT. Translating gives CASSIDWSTGTAFF. The complete variable domain, with remaining parts taken from reference TRBV19 and TRBJ1-1, reads DGGITQSPKYLFRKEGQNVTLSCEQNLNHDAMYWYRQDPGQGLRLIYYSQIVNDFQKGDIAEGYSVSREKKESFPLTVTSAQKNPTAFYLCASSIDWSTGTAFFGQGTRLTVV.

This sequence joins TRBV19 and TRBJ1-2; TRBD1 aligns across 7 bases. V dropped 0 bases and J dropped 9; count of bases not matched to a gene: 13. Germline V CDR1 and CDR2: LNHDA, SQIVND (reference sequence). The CDR3 is 16 amino acids. CDR3 coding DNA: TGTGCCAGTAGTATAGACCCAGGAACAGGGGCCGAAAGCTACACCTTC. Amino acids: CASSIDPGTGAESYTF. The full variable domain, completed using reference TRBV19 and TRBJ1-2, is DGGITQSPKYLFRKEGQNVTLSCEQNLNHDAMYWYRQDPGQGLRLIYYSQIVNDFQKGDIAEGYSVSREKKESFPLTVTSAQKNPTAFYLCASSIDPGTGAESYTFGSGTRLTVV.